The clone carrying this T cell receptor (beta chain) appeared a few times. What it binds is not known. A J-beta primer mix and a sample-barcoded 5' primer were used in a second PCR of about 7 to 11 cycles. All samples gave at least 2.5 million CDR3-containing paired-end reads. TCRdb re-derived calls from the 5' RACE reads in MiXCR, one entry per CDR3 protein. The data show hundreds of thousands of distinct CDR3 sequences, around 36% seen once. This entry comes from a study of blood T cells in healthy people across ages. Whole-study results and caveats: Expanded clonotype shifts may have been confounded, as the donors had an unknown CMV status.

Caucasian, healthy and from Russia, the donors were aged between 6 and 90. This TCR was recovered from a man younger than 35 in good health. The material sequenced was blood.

DNA for the CDR3: TGCGCCAGCAGCTTGGGACTCCTACAAGAGACCCAGTACTTC. It specifies CASSLGLLQETQYF. The genes are TRBV5-1 and TRBJ2-5, with D hard to call. Germline V gives CDR1 SGHRS, CDR2 YFSETQ. Deletions cut 0 bases from V and 2 bases from J, with 8 bases between. This CDR3 region has 14 residues.